This T cell receptor beta chain comes out of a study of cytomegalovirus exposure and HLA in healthy donors. Study-level results: It was about 150 TCR beta chains that were listed as cytomegalovirus-associated. A classifier reportedly called cytomegalovirus status with high sensitivity and specificity. Across donors, most TCRs were seen rarely, yet some public ones were widespread.

Data came from immunoSEQ multiplex PCR; TCRdb stores just in-frame clones and leaves some out. The sample holds some 170,000 clones; roughly 86% are singletons and the top ten take 2% to 3%. Germline assignment: CDR1 SGHTA and CDR2 FQGTGA. The length of the CDR3 is 14 residues. The J segment lost 6 bases and the V segment lost 4 bases, leaving 3 bases of the junction unmatched. Separation from the approximately 670-subject first cohort characterized the roughly 120-subject validation cohort, to which the donors belonged. To note about this clone: Antigen: not known.

This chain connects TRBV7-3 to TRBJ2-1; 10 nucleotides agree with TRBD1. The clonotype comes from a man younger than 30 in good health and CMV-seropositive. Sequencing was performed on PBMCs. The CDR3 protein is CASSWDRGSNEQFF. The CDR3 bases are TGTGCCAGCAGCTGGGACAGGGGATCCAATGAGCAGTTCTTC.